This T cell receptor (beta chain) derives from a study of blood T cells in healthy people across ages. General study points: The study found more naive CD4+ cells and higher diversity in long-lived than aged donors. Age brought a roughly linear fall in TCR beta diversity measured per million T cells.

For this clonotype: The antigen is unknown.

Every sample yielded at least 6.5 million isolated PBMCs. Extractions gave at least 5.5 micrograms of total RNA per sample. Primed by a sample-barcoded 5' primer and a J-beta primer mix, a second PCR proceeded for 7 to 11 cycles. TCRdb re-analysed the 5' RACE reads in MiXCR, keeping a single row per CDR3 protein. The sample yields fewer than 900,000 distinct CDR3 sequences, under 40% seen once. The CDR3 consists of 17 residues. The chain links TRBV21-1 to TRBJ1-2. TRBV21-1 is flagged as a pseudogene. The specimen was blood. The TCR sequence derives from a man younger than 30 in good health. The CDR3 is CASSKGGDERKNYGYTF. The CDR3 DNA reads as TGTGCCAGCAGCAAAGGGGGGGACGAGCGAAAGAACTATGGCTACACCTTC.